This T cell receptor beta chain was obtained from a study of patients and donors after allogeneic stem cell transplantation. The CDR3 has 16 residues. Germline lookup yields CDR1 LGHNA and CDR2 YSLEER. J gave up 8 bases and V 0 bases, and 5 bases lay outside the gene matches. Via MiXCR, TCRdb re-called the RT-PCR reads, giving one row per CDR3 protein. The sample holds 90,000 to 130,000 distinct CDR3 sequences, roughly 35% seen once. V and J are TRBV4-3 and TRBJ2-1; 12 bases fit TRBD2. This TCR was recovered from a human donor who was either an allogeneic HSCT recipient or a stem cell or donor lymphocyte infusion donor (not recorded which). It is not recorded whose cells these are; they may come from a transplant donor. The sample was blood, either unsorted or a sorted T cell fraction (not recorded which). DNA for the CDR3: TGCGCCAGCAGCCAAGACGAGACTAGCGGGGGACATGAGCAGTTCTTC. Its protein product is CASSQDETSGGHEQFF.